These 24 T cell receptor beta chains were sequenced from one sample in a study of cytotoxic CD8 clonotypes in ibrutinib-treated CLL. Profiled with immunoSEQ multiplex PCR; TCRdb holds only in-frame clones, not every one. The sample records some 140,000 clones, approximately 89% being singletons. Sequencing used PBMCs, obtained after 12 months of ibrutinib treatment. The receptors originated from a human donor with chronic lymphocytic leukemia.

DNA for the CDR3: TGTGCCATCAGTGGGCAGGGGCAGGTTTATGGCTACACCTTC. It is translated as CAISGQGQVYGYTF. This sequence joins TRBV10-3 and TRBJ1-2, with D possibly TRBD1 on 6 matching bases. This CDR3 is built from 14 residues. The V gene's germline CDR1 is ENHRY and CDR2 SYGVKD. V was pared by 4 bases and J by 5 bases, with 14 bases between.

A note on this clone: Other DNA variants within this sample encode the same CDR3. This chain joins TRBV19 and TRBJ2-7; the D gene is possibly TRBD1 (6 bases). CDR1 LNHDA and CDR2 SQIVND come from the germline V gene (reference sequence). The CDR3 is made up of 15 amino acids. Trimming removed 3 bases from V and 0 bases from J, with 12 bases in between. The CDR3 spells CASSILGQGSYEQYF. CDR3 bases: TGTGCCAGTAGTATCTTGGGACAAGGCTCCTACGAGCAGTACTTC.

This clone was picked up a small number of times. The chain employs TRBV7-6 and TRBJ2-7, with a tentative D call TRBD2 (5 bases). This CDR3 comprises 13 residues. Trimming took off 5 bases at V and 2 bases at J, with 10 bases between the two ends. Per the germline V gene, CDR1 is SGHVS and CDR2 is FNYEAQ. The CDR3 nucleotides are TGTGCCAGCAGCACCGGGATTACCTACGAGCAGTACTTC. Translation gives CASSTGITYEQYF.

This chain uses TRBV15 with TRBJ2-1; D gene uncertain. Trimming removed 8 bases from V and 8 bases from J, with 10 bases in between. CDR3 size: 11 residues. The germline gives CDR1 LNHNV, CDR2 YYDKDF (reference sequence). The CDR3 sequence: CATGPYHEQFF. CDR3 bases: TGTGCCACCGGGCCTTACCATGAGCAGTTCTTC.

The gene calls are TRBV7-2 and TRBJ2-1; maybe TRBD2 (5 bases). Germline V gene sequence: CDR1 SGHTA, CDR2 FQGNSA. V lost 1 base and J 8 bases, leaving 6 bases between the germline ends. The CDR3 spans 12 residues. The DNA for the CDR3 is TGTGCCAGCAGCTTAGACGGGGATGAGCAGTTCTTC. Protein: CASSLDGDEQFF.

The chain links TRBV28 to TRBJ1-5; D call uncertain. Between the trimmed V and J ends, which lost 5 bases and 11 bases, there was a span of 10 bases. The CDR3 is made up of 11 amino acids. CDR1 and CDR2 (germline): MDHEN, SYDVKM. The DNA for the CDR3 is TGTGCCAGCAGTGCCCCCCCGGCCCAGCATTTT. Protein sequence: CASSAPPAQHF. The full variable domain, rest sourced from reference TRBV28 and TRBJ1-5, is DVKVTQSSRYLVKRTGEKVFLECVQDMDHENMFWYRQDPGLGLRLIYFSYDVKMKEKGDIPEGYSVSREKKERFSLILESASTNQTSMYLCASSAPPAQHFGDGTRLSIL.

Comments on this clone: The same CDR3 can be traced to other DNA sequences in this sample. The chain uses TRBV6-5 and TRBJ1-5, with D maybe TRBD1 (5 bases). CDR1 MNHEY and CDR2 SVGAGI come from the germline V gene. The CDR3 is made up of 13 amino acids. Trimming stripped 8 bases from V and 1 base from J, with 9 bases between. CDR3 nucleotide sequence: TGTGCCAGCCGGGGGGGGAGCAATCAGCCCCAGCATTTT. It codes for CASRGGSNQPQHF.

The chain uses TRBV18 and TRBJ2-4; possible D gene TRBD2, 6 bases. This CDR3 is 15 amino acids long. CDR1 KGHSH and CDR2 LQKENI come from the germline V gene. The germline V and J ends were trimmed by 4 bases and 8 bases, with 18 bases remaining between them. The CDR3 loop reads CASSQQLGTPDIQYF. CDR3 in DNA: TGTGCCAGCTCACAGCAGCTTGGGACTCCCGACATTCAGTACTTC.

This chain uses TRBV18 with TRBJ2-2, with D perhaps assigned TRBD1 or TRBD2 (5 bases each). Germline loops: CDR1 KGHSH, CDR2 LQKENI. The germline V and J ends were trimmed by 3 bases and 3 bases, with 20 bases remaining between them. The CDR3 loop spans 18 amino acids. CDR3 in DNA: TGTGCCAGCTCACCTCCCCAGGGAGCCCCAGACCACACCGGGGAGCTGTTTTTT. Translated: CASSPPQGAPDHTGELFF.

This chain links TRBV29-1 with TRBJ1-3, with D tentatively TRBD1 (5 bases). CDR1 and CDR2 from the germline V gene are SQVTM and ANQGSEA. CDR3 length: 19 amino acids. V dropped 7 bases and J dropped 0 bases, with 28 bases sitting between them. This chain's CDR3 is CSAGRRRGDSLSSGNTIYF. CDR3 coding DNA: TGCAGCGCCGGAAGAAGAAGGGGAGACAGCCTGAGCTCTGGAAACACCATATATTTT.

The genes are TRBV28 and TRBJ2-3; D may match TRBD1 or TRBD2 (5 bases each). V gave up 8 bases and J gave up 5 bases, with 11 bases separating them. Germline CDR1 MDHEN, CDR2 SYDVKM. The CDR3 covers 12 residues. The CDR3 nucleotides read TGTGCCAGCGGGACCCCGGGAGATACGCAGTATTTT. It codes for CASGTPGDTQYF.

As DNA, the CDR3 is TGTGCCAGCAGCCCCCTGGCGGATTCCACAGATACGCAGTATTTT. This gives the protein CASSPLADSTDTQYF. This chain connects TRBV9 to TRBJ2-3, with unresolved D. V lost 4 bases and J lost 2, with 14 bases in between. Germline loops: CDR1 SGDLS, CDR2 YYNGEE. The CDR3 covers 15 residues.

This chain uses TRBV11-2 with TRBJ2-7; D could derive from TRBD1 or TRBD2 (6 bases each). There are 19 residues in the CDR3. V lost 0 bases to trimming and J lost 3 bases, with 24 bases between them. CDR1 and CDR2 (germline): SGHAT, FQNNGV. The CDR3 coding sequence is TGTGCCAGCAGCTTAGATTGGGGCAGGGGCACTAGCTGGGGCTACGAGCAGTACTTC. Amino acids: CASSLDWGRGTSWGYEQYF.

The chain carries TRBV7-9 and TRBJ2-1, with 10 bases lining up with TRBD2. Germline V CDR1 and CDR2: SEHNR, FQNEAQ (reference sequence). V was clipped by 6 bases and J by 9 bases; unmatched bases: 8. CDR3 length equals 14 residues. This CDR3 is CASSFLAGDLEQFF. DNA for the CDR3: TGTGCCAGCAGTTTTCTAGCGGGAGACCTTGAGCAGTTCTTC.

The V call is TRBV5-4, the J call TRBJ1-5; 7 bases are shared with TRBD1. Trimming removed 0 bases from V and 8 bases from J; junction bases left unmatched: 8. Germline lookup yields CDR1 SGHNT and CDR2 YYREEE (reference sequence). The CDR3 totals 15 residues. CDR3 DNA: TGTGCCAGCAGCTTGGGTGACAGGGCCGGGGAGCCCCAGCATTTT. Its protein product is CASSLGDRAGEPQHF.

The V call is TRBV6-1, the J call TRBJ1-1, with 8 bases fitting TRBD1. Per the germline V gene, CDR1 is MNHNS and CDR2 is SASEGT. The CDR3 loop spans 14 amino acids. With 10 bases clipped from V and 4 bases from J, the junction kept 11 bases outside the gene matches. The DNA for the CDR3 is TGTGCCACCGCGACGGACAGGGCAGGCACTGAAGCTTTCTTT. Its protein product is CATATDRAGTEAFF.

For the CDR3, the DNA is TGCGCCAGCAGCTTGGTGGGGGGTGACACTGAAGCTTTCTTT. This sequence encodes CASSLVGGDTEAFF. The gene calls are TRBV5-1 and TRBJ1-1; the D gene is possibly TRBD1 (5 bases). CDR3 size: 14 residues. Germline V lookup: CDR1 SGHRS, CDR2 YFSETQ. Trimming stripped 0 bases from V and 3 bases from J, with 9 bases between.

V usage is TRBV30 and J usage is TRBJ2-5, with 8 nucleotides matching TRBD1. The germline V gene has CDR1 GTSNPN and CDR2 SVGIG (reference sequence). V lost 5 bases to trimming and J lost 5 bases; unmatched junction nucleotides: 7. The CDR3 is 13 residues long. The CDR3 region is CAWGGQVGETQYF. CDR3 nucleotide sequence: TGTGCCTGGGGGGGACAGGTAGGGGAGACCCAGTACTTC.

V is TRBV7-9 and J is TRBJ2-5; no clear D gene. V was pared by 1 base and J by 4 bases, with 7 bases between. Germline assignment: CDR1 SEHNR and CDR2 FQNEAQ (reference sequence). CDR3 length: 13 amino acids. The chain's CDR3 is CASSLVVTETQYF. Here the CDR3 DNA reads TGTGCCAGCAGCTTAGTAGTGACAGAGACCCAGTACTTC.

The V call is TRBV30, the J call TRBJ1-2; a weak D match, TRBD1 (6 bases). The ends were cut back, 1 base at V and 3 bases at J, with 12 bases in the middle. This CDR3 region has 14 residues. The V gene's germline CDR1 is GTSNPN and CDR2 SVGIG (reference sequence). The CDR3 DNA reads as TGTGCCTGGAGTGCGGACACAGGGTACTATGGCTACACCTTC. Protein sequence: CAWSADTGYYGYTF.

The J gene is TRBJ1-1, the V gene TRBV28; D remains unclear. V lost 7 bases, J lost 11 bases, and 14 bases lay in between. CDR3 length equals 11 residues. The germline CDR1 and CDR2 sequences are MDHEN and SYDVKM. The DNA for the CDR3 is TGTGCCAGCACCTTAGGAGTGGAGGCTTTCTTT. It codes for CASTLGVEAFF.

The chain links TRBV15 to TRBJ2-3; D is ambiguous. The CDR3 sequence is 15 residues long. The V gene lost 1 base and the J gene lost 0 bases, with 8 bases spanning the gap. Germline V lookup: CDR1 LNHNV, CDR2 YYDKDF (reference sequence). The CDR3 DNA is TGTGCCACCAGCAGAGCTCCCACTAGCACAGATACGCAGTATTTT. It encodes CATSRAPTSTDTQYF.

The chain carries TRBV5-1 and TRBJ2-5, with 8 bases fitting TRBD1. Germline assignment: CDR1 SGHRS and CDR2 YFSETQ. The CDR3 is 16 residues long. With V trimmed by 5 bases and J by 3 bases, 12 bases remained unmatched. The CDR3 bases are TGCGCCAGCAGTTTCGGGACAGGAAGAGTTGAAGAGACCCAGTACTTC. Residues: CASSFGTGRVEETQYF.

The V call is TRBV19, the J call TRBJ2-5, with 8 positions matching TRBD2. Per germline, CDR1 LNHDA and CDR2 SQIVND (reference sequence). V dropped 5 bases and J dropped 3; count of bases not matched to a gene: 5. The CDR3 length is 14 residues. CDR3 in DNA: TGTGCCAGTAGTGCAACTAGCGGCAAAGAGACCCAGTACTTC. This translates into CASSATSGKETQYF. The entire variable domain, with the rest obtained from reference TRBV19 and TRBJ2-5, is as follows: DGGITQSPKYLFRKEGQNVTLSCEQNLNHDAMYWYRQDPGQGLRLIYYSQIVNDFQKGDIAEGYSVSREKKESFPLTVTSAQKNPTAFYLCASSATSGKETQYFGPGTRLLVL.